This T cell receptor beta chain comes out of a study of chemoradiotherapy in HPV16-positive cancers. Study results and caveats: Only a couple of HPV16-positive patients supplied the functional HPV-specificity definition.

Samples were taken several times over chemoradiotherapy. With regard to this clone: What it recognizes is unknown.

Germline values: CDR1 SGHRS, CDR2 YFSETQ. V lost 4 bases, J lost 1 base, and 11 bases lay in between. This CDR3 has 14 residues. Measured with immunoSEQ multiplex PCR; TCRdb has only the in-frame clones, and not every one. This table holds 25,000 to 30,000 clones, approximately 80% found once. This receptor was identified in a human donor with HPV-associated anogenital cancer. The gene calls are TRBV5-1 and TRBJ2-5; possibly TRBD1 for D (5 bases). The sequences come from blood, collected from a patient who underwent chemoradiotherapy. As DNA, the CDR3 is TGCGCCAGCAGCCTTGGACAATCCCAAGAGACCCAGTACTTC. This translates into CASSLGQSQETQYF.